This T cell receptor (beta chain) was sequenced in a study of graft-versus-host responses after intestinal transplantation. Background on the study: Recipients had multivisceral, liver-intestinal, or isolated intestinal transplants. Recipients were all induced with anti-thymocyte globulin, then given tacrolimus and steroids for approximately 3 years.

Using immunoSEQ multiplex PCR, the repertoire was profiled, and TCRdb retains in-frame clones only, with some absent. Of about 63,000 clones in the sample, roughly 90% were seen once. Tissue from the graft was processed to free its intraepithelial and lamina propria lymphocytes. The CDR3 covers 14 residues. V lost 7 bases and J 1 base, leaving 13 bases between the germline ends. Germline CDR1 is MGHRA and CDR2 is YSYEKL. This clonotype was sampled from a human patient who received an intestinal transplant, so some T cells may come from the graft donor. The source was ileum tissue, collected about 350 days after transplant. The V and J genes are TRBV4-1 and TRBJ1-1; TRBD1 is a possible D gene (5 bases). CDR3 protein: CASNRDAWNTEAFF. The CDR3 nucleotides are TGCGCCAGCAACCGGGACGCTTGGAACACTGAAGCTTTCTTT.